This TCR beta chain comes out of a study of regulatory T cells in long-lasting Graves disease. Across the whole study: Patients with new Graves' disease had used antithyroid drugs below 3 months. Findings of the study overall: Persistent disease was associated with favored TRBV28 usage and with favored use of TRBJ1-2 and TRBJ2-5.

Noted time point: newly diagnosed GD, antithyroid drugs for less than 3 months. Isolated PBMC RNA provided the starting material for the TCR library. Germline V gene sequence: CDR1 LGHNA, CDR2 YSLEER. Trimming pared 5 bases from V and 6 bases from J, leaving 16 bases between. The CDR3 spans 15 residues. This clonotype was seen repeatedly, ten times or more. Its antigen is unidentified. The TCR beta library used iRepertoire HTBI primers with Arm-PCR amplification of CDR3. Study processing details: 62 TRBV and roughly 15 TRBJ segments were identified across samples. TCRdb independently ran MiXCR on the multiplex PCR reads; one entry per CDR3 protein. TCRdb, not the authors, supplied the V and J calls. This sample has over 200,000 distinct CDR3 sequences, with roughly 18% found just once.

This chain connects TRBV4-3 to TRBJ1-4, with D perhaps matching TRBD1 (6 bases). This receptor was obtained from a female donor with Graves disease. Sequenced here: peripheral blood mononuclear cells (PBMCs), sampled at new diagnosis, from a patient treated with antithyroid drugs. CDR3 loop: CASSGRQARDEKLFF. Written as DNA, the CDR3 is TGCGCCAGCAGCGGGCGACAGGCCAGGGATGAAAAACTGTTTTTT.